The TCR beta chain under discussion was sequenced for a study of shared clonotypes between healthy human individuals. Overall study context: Donor composition was a couple of women and a few men, aged 18 to 49.

The protocol was immunoSEQ multiplex PCR, while the TCRdb copy is restricted to in-frame clones and leaves out a portion. This table has roughly 2,000,000 clones, about 95% appearing once. Concerning this clone: The antigen is undetermined.

The germline V gene has CDR1 SGHAT and CDR2 FQNNGV. The V gene lost 3 bases and the J gene lost 3 bases, with 9 bases spanning the gap. This CDR3 region has 14 residues. Study-wide results and caveats: Exclusively blood specimens were collected; tissue repertoires likely differ. Relative to clonotypes present in all four donors, those not shared had lower generation probabilities.

Naive CD8 cells comprised CD45RO-negative, CCR7-positively selected cells, excluding terminally differentiated effector memory CD45RA+ cells. The V gene is TRBV11-2, the J gene TRBJ2-4, with D possibly matching TRBD1 (6 bases). The sample taken for sequencing was naive CD8+ T cells sorted from blood. This clonotype was obtained from a man between 18 and 29 years old in good health. CDR3 sequence reads: CASSFQGLKNIQYF. The CDR3 DNA sequence: TGTGCCAGCAGCTTCCAGGGGCTCAAAAACATTCAGTACTTC.